A single sample is the source of the 28 T cell receptor gamma chains below, sequenced in a study of gamma-delta T cells after stem cell transplantation. TCRdb re-called the RT-PCR reads with CATT. The sample has roughly 1,300 gamma-chain clones, 60% seen once. Material for sequencing was gamma-delta T cells. The receptors originated from a human donor. It is not recorded whose cells these are; they may come from a transplant donor.

No V segment was called; the J segment is TRGJ1 or TRGJ2. The CDR3 extends over 12 amino acids. CDR3 region: CALWEVGYKKLF. Written as DNA, the CDR3 is TGTGCCTTGTGGGAGGTGGGCTATAAGAAACTCTTT.

The V gene remains uncalled, whereas the J gene is TRGJ1 or TRGJ2. The CDR3 totals 14 residues. The CDR3 nucleotides read TGTGCCACCTGGGATTGTAGGCATTATTATAAGAAACTCTTT. Protein sequence: CATWDCRHYYKKLF.

CDR3 DNA: TGTGCCACCTGGGACAGGCTTGGGGTAGAGGGATATAAGAAACTCTTT. Translating it yields CATWDRLGVEGYKKLF. This chain uses TRGV5 with TRGJ1 or TRGJ2. The J gene is not listed in TCRdb, so it was assigned here from a DNA match to germline. The CDR3 extends over 16 amino acids. With V trimmed by 0 bases and J by 7 bases, 15 bases remained unmatched. The germline gives CDR1 VINAFY, CDR2 YDVSNSKD.

V gene TRGV8 combines with J gene TRGJ1 or TRGJ2. The length of the CDR3 is 11 residues. The V gene end was trimmed by 6 bases and the J gene end by 1 base; junction bases not matched to a gene: 0. Germline V gene sequence: CDR1 VENAVY, CDR2 YDSYNSRV. The DNA for the CDR3 is TGTGCCACCTGGAATTATTATAAGAAACTCTTT. Its translation: CATWNYYKKLF.

For this clone: Within the sample, other DNA sequences also encode this same CDR3. V and J are TRGV2 and TRGJP2. Since TCRdb gives no J gene, matching the DNA to germline was used here to assign it. Trimming took 0 bases from V and 7 from J; bases not matched to a gene: 5. In germline, CDR1 is EGSNGY, CDR2 YDSYNSKV. This CDR3 comprises 14 residues. DNA for the CDR3: TGTGCCACCTGGGACGGGCGGGATGATTGGATCAAGACGTTT. Translation: CATWDGRDDWIKTF.

The genes are TRGV3 and TRGJ1 or TRGJ2. TCRdb supplies no J gene; here it was assigned by aligning the nucleotide sequence to germline. Germline V lookup: CDR1 VTNTFY, CDR2 YDVSTARD (reference sequence). The CDR3 length is 11 residues. With V trimmed by 6 bases and J by 8 bases, 7 bases remained unmatched. DNA for the CDR3: TGTGCCACCTGGTTGACGAATAAGAAACTCTTT. This translates into CATWLTNKKLF.

The chain recombines TRGV8 with TRGJ1 or TRGJ2. The J gene is absent in TCRdb and was assigned here via DNA matching to germline. V shed 4 bases, J shed 3 bases, and the junction held 6 bases outside the gene matches. This CDR3 region has 13 residues. Germline V lookup: CDR1 VENAVY, CDR2 YDSYNSRV. The CDR3 coding sequence is TGTGCCACCTGGGACCTACGTTATTATAAGAAACTCTTT. This translates into CATWDLRYYKKLF.

This rearrangement joins TRGV4 to TRGJP. The CDR3 is 18 residues long. V lost 3 bases and J lost 5; bases outside the gene matches: 10. CDR1 is EGSTGY and CDR2 is YDSYTSSV in the germline V gene. CDR3 nucleotide sequence: TGTGCCACCTGGGATTACCCACTCAAAGAGTTGGGCAAAAAAATCAAGGTATTT. As protein: CATWDYPLKELGKKIKVF.

This chain links TRGV5 with TRGJ1 or TRGJ2. The J gene, left out of TCRdb, was set here by checking the DNA against germline. The V and J ends lost 1 base and 2 bases, in that order; junction bases with no gene match: 5. The CDR3 length is 14 residues. The germline CDR1 and CDR2 sequences are VINAFY and YDVSNSKD. This CDR3 reads CATWDRIDYYKKLF. The CDR3 DNA reads as TGTGCCACCTGGGACAGAATAGATTATTATAAGAAACTCTTT.

This clone appeared a few times. The V call is TRGV8, the J call TRGJ1 or TRGJ2. CDR3 size: 11 residues. CDR1 and CDR2 (germline): VENAVY, YDSYNSRV. V gave up 5 bases and J gave up 5 bases; unmatched junction bases: 3. CDR3 in DNA: TGTGCCACCTGGGGTCATTATAAGAAACTCTTT. This sequence encodes CATWGHYKKLF.

The table lists this clone with a count of one. This chain connects TRGV8 to TRGJ1 or TRGJ2. Here the J gene was assigned by germline matching of the DNA, as TCRdb has none. Germline-derived CDR1 and CDR2 are VENAVY and YDSYNSRV. V gave up 8 bases and J gave up 0 bases; unmatched junction bases: 7. The CDR3 loop spans 13 amino acids. CDR3 DNA: TGTGCCACCTATAGTGAGAATTATTATAAGAAACTCTTT. Its protein product is CATYSENYYKKLF.

Note on this clone: A junction end diverges from the germline sequence, so it may reflect a read error. The V gene is TRGV4, the J gene TRGJ1 or TRGJ2. TCRdb is silent on the J gene; assignment here came from matching the DNA to germline. CDR1 is EGSTGY, CDR2 YDSYTSSV, per germline. This CDR3 contains 15 residues. The CDR3 region has the DNA TGTGCCCCCTGGGATGGGCCCATCCCTTATTATAAGAAACTCTTT. Protein sequence: CAPWDGPIPYYKKLF.

A word on this clone: A much larger clonotype is one base distant, so this may be a read error. The genes are TRGV9 and TRGJP. Since TCRdb gives no J gene, matching the DNA to germline was used here to assign it. Germline CDR1 GITISATS, CDR2 ISYDGTV (reference sequence). The CDR3 runs to 16 residues. CDR3 nucleotide sequence: TGTGCCTTGTGGGAGGTGCAAGATTTGGGCAAAAAAATCAAGGTATTT. Its protein product is CALWEVQDLGKKIKVF.

This clone has only a few counts. The rearrangement links TRGV3 to TRGJ1 or TRGJ2. Assignment of the J gene here rests on matching the DNA to germline, because TCRdb gives none. The length of the CDR3 is 11 residues. V shed 0 bases and J 12 bases; nucleotides not matched to a gene: 5. Germline assignment: CDR1 VTNTFY and CDR2 YDVSTARD (reference sequence). For the CDR3, the DNA is TGTGCCACCTGGGACAGGCGGGGGAAACTCTTT. Its translation: CATWDRRGKLF.

Of note for this clone: The junction departs from germline at one end; a sequencing error may be responsible. The identical CDR3 is also encoded by other nucleotide sequences in the sample. The CDR3 coding sequence is TGTGCCTTGTGGGAGGTGCAAGAGTTGGGGAAAAAAAACAAGGTATTT. Its protein is CALWEVQELGKKNKVF. The chain uses TRGV9 and TRGJP. Germline matching of the DNA provided the J gene here, since TCRdb leaves it blank. CDR3 size: 16 residues. Germline values: CDR1 GITISATS, CDR2 ISYDGTV (reference sequence).

No V gene call is available, although the J gene is TRGJ1 or TRGJ2. CDR3 length: 13 residues. CDR3 loop: CATWDGPYYKKLF. DNA for the CDR3: TGTGCCACCTGGGATGGGCCTTATTATAAGAAACTCTTT.

This chain uses TRGV5 with TRGJ1 or TRGJ2. TCRdb is silent on the J gene; assignment here came from matching the DNA to germline. CDR1 is VINAFY, CDR2 YDVSNSKD, per germline. There are 13 residues in the CDR3. V lost 0 bases and J lost 6; bases outside the gene matches: 5. CDR3 DNA sequence: TGTGCCACCTGGGACAGGCTTTTTTATAAGAAACTCTTT. Translation: CATWDRLFYKKLF.

The chain combines TRGV4 with TRGJ1 or TRGJ2. No J segment appears in TCRdb, so it was assigned here by matching the sequence to germline. The J segment lost 0 bases and the V segment lost 0 bases, leaving 5 bases of the junction unmatched. Germline V CDR1 and CDR2: EGSTGY, YDSYTSSV. The CDR3 spans 15 residues. The CDR3 here is CATWDGPRNYYKKLF. In DNA form, the CDR3 reads TGTGCCACCTGGGATGGGCCACGGAATTATTATAAGAAACTCTTT.

V gene TRGV8 combines with J gene TRGJ1 or TRGJ2. TCRdb carries no J gene annotation; the J gene was assigned here by matching the DNA with germline. The CDR3 covers 9 residues. CDR1 is VENAVY and CDR2 is YDSYNSRV in the germline V gene. V dropped 4 bases and J dropped 10; count of bases not matched to a gene: 1. CDR3 sequence: CATWDKKLF. DNA for the CDR3: TGTGCCACCTGGGACAAGAAACTCTTT.

As to this clone: The junction does not match germline at one end; this may be a read error. This chain uses TRGV3 with TRGJ1 or TRGJ2. Because TCRdb records no J gene, it was assigned here through a match of the DNA to germline. This CDR3 is built from 13 residues. Looked up from germline, CDR1 is VTNTFY and CDR2 is YDVSTARD (reference sequence). This CDR3 reads CATCDRPLYKKLF. CDR3 coding DNA: TGTGCCACCTGTGACAGGCCTCTTTATAAGAAACTCTTT.

To note about this clone: This sample includes further DNA sequences coding for the same CDR3. The chain couples TRGV4 to TRGJ1 or TRGJ2. Since TCRdb gives no J gene, matching the DNA to germline was used here to assign it. The CDR3 is made up of 14 amino acids. Losses at the gene ends were 0 bases for V and 0 bases for J; bases not matched to a gene: 2. Germline V gene lookup returns CDR1 EGSTGY and CDR2 YDSYTSSV. The CDR3 nucleotides are TGTGCCACCTGGGATGGGTCGAATTATTATAAGAAACTCTTT. Its protein is CATWDGSNYYKKLF.

This clone was seen only a few times. The rearrangement links TRGV3 to TRGJ1 or TRGJ2. The CDR3 extends over 15 amino acids. V was pared by 1 base and J by 2 bases, with 8 bases of the junction left unmatched. Germline V gene lookup returns CDR1 VTNTFY and CDR2 YDVSTARD (reference sequence). The CDR3 region has the DNA TGTGCCACCTGGGACAGCCCGAGGGATTATTATAAGAAACTCTTT. This sequence encodes CATWDSPRDYYKKLF.

The V and J genes are TRGV4 and TRGJ1 or TRGJ2. Assignment of the J gene here rests on matching the DNA to germline, because TCRdb gives none. This CDR3 comprises 14 residues. V shed 0 bases, J shed 3 bases, and the junction held 5 bases outside the gene matches. Germline CDR1 is EGSTGY and CDR2 is YDSYTSSV. The CDR3 DNA sequence: TGTGCCACCTGGGATGGGCTGGTTTATTATAAGAAACTCTTT. Protein product: CATWDGLVYYKKLF.

The V gene is TRGV8, the J gene TRGJ1 or TRGJ2. Here the J gene came from matching the DNA to germline, since TCRdb omits it. Germline V lookup: CDR1 VENAVY, CDR2 YDSYNSRV. Losses at the gene ends were 3 bases for V and 3 bases for J; bases not matched to a gene: 5. This CDR3 spans 13 amino acids. The DNA of the CDR3 is TGTGCCACCTGGGATTTCAGTTATTATAAGAAACTCTTT. Amino acid sequence: CATWDFSYYKKLF.

The V gene lacks a call, and TRGJ1 or TRGJ2 is the J gene. The CDR3 is made up of 10 amino acids. The DNA of the CDR3 is TGTGCCTTGGAGCATTATAAGAAACTCTTT. It specifies CALEHYKKLF.

J is TRGJ1 or TRGJ2 and V is TRGV4. TCRdb gives no J gene; it was assigned here by matching the DNA to germline. The V segment lost 3 bases and the J segment 5 bases; nucleotides outside the gene matches: 7. This CDR3 is 13 amino acids long. The V gene's germline CDR1 is EGSTGY and CDR2 YDSYTSSV. CDR3 loop: CATWDWRDYKKLF. For the CDR3, the DNA is TGTGCCACCTGGGATTGGCGGGATTATAAGAAACTCTTT.

The chain links TRGV4 to TRGJ1 or TRGJ2. The CDR3 is 13 amino acids. V shed 1 base, J shed 4 bases, and the junction held 4 bases outside the gene matches. Germline V CDR1 and CDR2: EGSTGY, YDSYTSSV. The CDR3 DNA reads TGTGCCACCTGGGATGGTCAATATTATAAGAAACTCTTT. This encodes CATWDGQYYKKLF.

The chain employs TRGV3 and TRGJ1 or TRGJ2. TCRdb offers no J gene call, so here the DNA was matched to germline to obtain one. Trimming removed 0 bases from V and 4 bases from J; junction bases left unmatched: 3. CDR3 size: 13 residues. Germline CDR1 is VTNTFY and CDR2 is YDVSTARD (reference sequence). The CDR3 region is CATWDRKYYKKLF. The CDR3 nucleotides read TGTGCCACCTGGGACAGGAAATATTATAAGAAACTCTTT.